This TCR beta chain derives from a study of blood T cell repertoires in COVID-19. This CDR3 has 17 residues. Germline CDR1 and CDR2: SGHDT and YYEEEE. Trimming took 0 bases from V and 3 from J; bases not matched to a gene: 3. Source study methods: Reference gene primer amplification in the assay estimated nucleated cell counts. Repertoires were generated with immunoSEQ multiplex PCR, while TCRdb's copy carries only in-frame clones and drops some. V, J and clone size were drawn from that table, and D and trimming were deduced from the DNA. The sample shows 130,000 to 150,000 clones, approximately 80% of them seen only once.

The sequencing input was peripheral blood. The source is a man in his 60s with active or convalescent COVID-19. The chain uses TRBV5-6 and TRBJ2-7; TRBD2 matches 16 bases. The chain's CDR3 is CASSLGGLAGGLYEQYV. The CDR3 DNA follows: TGTGCCAGCAGCTTGGGGGGACTAGCGGGAGGGCTCTACGAGCAGTACGTC.